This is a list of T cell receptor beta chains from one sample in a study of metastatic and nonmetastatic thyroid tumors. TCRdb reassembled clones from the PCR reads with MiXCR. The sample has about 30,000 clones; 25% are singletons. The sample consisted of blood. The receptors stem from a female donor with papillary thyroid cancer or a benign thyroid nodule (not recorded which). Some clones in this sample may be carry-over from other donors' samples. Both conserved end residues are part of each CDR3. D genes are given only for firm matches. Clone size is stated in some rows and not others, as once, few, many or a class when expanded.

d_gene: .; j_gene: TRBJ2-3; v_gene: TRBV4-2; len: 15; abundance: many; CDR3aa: CASSPAANQADTQYF; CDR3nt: TGTGCCAGCAGCCCCGCCGCTAATCAGGCAGATACGCAGTATTTT
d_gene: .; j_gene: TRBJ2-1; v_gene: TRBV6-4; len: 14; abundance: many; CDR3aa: CASSDSLGVNEQFF; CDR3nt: TGTGCCAGCAGTGACTCATTGGGAGTCAATGAGCAGTTCTTC
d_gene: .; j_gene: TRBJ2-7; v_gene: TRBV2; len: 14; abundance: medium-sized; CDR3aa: CASSEGPRLAEQYF; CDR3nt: TGTGCCAGCAGTGAAGGGCCCCGTCTAGCCGAGCAGTACTTC
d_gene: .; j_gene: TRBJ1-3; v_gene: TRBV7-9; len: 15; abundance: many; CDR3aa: CASSLGWNSGNTIYF; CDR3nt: TGTGCCAGCAGCTTAGGGTGGAACTCTGGAAACACCATATATTTT
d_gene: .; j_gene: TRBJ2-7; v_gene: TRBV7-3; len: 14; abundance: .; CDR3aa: CASSLAAASYEQYF; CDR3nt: TGTGCCAGCAGCTTAGCCGCGGCGTCCTACGAGCAGTACTTC
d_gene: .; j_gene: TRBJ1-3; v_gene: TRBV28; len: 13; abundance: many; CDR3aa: CASRPGSGNTIYF; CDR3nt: TGTGCCAGCAGACCCGGCTCTGGAAACACCATATATTTT
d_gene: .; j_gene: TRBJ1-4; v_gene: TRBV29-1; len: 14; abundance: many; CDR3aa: CSVRPGATNEKLFF; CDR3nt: TGCAGCGTTCGTCCGGGGGCCACTAATGAAAAACTGTTTTTT
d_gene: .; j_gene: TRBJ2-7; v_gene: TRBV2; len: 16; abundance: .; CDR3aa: CASSDRSRVNSYDQYF; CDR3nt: TGTGCCAGCAGTGATAGATCGAGGGTAAACTCCTACGATCAGTACTTC
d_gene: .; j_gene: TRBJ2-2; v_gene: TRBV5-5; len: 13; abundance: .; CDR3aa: CASSPWGPGELFF; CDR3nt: TGTGCCAGCAGCCCCTGGGGGCCCGGGGAGCTGTTTTTT
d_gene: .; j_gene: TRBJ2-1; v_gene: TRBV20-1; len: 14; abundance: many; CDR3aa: CSARRGEGYNEQFF; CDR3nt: TGCAGTGCTAGGAGGGGGGAGGGCTACAATGAGCAGTTCTTC
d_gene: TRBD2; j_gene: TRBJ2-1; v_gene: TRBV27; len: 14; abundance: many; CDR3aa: CASSPLAGYNEQFF; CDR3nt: TGTGCCAGCAGTCCCCTAGCGGGTTACAATGAGCAGTTCTTC
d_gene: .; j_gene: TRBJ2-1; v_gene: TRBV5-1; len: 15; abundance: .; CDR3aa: CASSFPRGGVNEQFF; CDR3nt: TGCGCCAGCAGCTTCCCTAGGGGCGGGGTAAATGAGCAGTTCTTC
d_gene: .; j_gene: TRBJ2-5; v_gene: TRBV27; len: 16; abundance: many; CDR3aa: CASSLSFAASQETQYF; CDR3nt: TGTGCCAGCAGTTTATCGTTCGCTGCGTCTCAAGAGACCCAGTACTTC
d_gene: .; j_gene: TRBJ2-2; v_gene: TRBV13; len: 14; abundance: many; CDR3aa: CASSLQGATGELFF; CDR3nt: TGTGCCAGCAGCTTACAAGGGGCCACCGGGGAGCTGTTTTTT
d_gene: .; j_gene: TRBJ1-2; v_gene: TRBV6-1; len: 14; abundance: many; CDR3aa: CASTDLWNAYGYTF; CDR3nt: TGTGCCAGCACCGACCTATGGAACGCCTATGGCTACACCTTC
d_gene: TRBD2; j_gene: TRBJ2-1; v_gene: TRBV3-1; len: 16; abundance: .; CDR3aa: CASSHRGASGGNEQFF; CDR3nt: TGTGCCAGCAGCCACAGGGGGGCTAGCGGGGGCAATGAGCAGTTCTTC
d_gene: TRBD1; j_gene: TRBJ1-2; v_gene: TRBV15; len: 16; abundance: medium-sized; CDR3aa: CATSRGEAGGNYGYTF; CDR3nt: TGTGCCACCAGCAGGGGGGAGGCAGGGGGCAACTATGGCTACACCTTC
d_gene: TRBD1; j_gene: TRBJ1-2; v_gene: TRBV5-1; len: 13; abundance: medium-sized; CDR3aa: CASSQTGRDGYTF; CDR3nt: TGCGCCAGCAGCCAGACAGGGAGGGATGGCTACACCTTC
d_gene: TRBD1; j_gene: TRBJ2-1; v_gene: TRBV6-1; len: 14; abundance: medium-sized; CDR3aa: CATVRTGVYNEQFF; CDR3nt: TGTGCCACCGTGCGGACAGGGGTCTACAATGAGCAGTTCTTC
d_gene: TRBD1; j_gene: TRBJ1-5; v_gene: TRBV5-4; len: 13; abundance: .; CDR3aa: CASSLDRSQPQHF; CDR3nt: TGTGCCAGCAGCCTGGACAGGAGTCAGCCCCAGCATTTT
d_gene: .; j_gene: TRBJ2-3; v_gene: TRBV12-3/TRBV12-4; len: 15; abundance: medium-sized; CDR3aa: CASSLSLARADTQYF; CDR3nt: TGTGCCAGCAGCCTCTCACTCGCTAGGGCAGATACGCAGTATTTT
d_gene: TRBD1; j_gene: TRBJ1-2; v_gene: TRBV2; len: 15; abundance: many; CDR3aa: CASSEPARGGNGYTF; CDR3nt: TGTGCCAGCAGTGAACCGGCGAGAGGGGGCAATGGCTACACCTTC
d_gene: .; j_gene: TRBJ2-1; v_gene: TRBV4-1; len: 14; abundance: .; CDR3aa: CPSSQVSTQQEQFF; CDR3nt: TGCCCCAGCAGCCAAGTTTCGACTCAACAGGAGCAGTTCTTC
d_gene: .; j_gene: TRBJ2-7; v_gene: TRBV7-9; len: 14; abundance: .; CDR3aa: CASSFATGAEEQYF; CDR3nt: TGTGCCAGCAGCTTCGCGACTGGGGCTGAGGAGCAGTACTTC
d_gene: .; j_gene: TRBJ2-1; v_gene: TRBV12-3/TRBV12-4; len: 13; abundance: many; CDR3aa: CASSSLGEEEQFF; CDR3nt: TGTGCCAGCAGCTCTCTGGGTGAAGAAGAGCAGTTCTTC
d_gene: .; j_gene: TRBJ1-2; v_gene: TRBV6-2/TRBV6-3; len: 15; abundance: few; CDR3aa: CASSYLAPTHYGYTF; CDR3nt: TGTGCCAGCAGTTACTTGGCCCCAACGCACTATGGCTACACCTTC
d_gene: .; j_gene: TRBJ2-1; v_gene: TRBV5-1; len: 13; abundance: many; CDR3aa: CASSLDGRDEQFF; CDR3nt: TGCGCCAGCAGCTTGGACGGTAGGGATGAGCAGTTCTTC
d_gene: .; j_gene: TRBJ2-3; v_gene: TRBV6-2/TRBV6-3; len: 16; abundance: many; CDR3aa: CASSHPPGTLIGTQYF; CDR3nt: TGTGCCAGCAGCCACCCCCCCGGGACCCTCATTGGAACGCAGTATTTT
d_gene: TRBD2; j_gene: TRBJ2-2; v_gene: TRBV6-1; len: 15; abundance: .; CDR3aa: CASSEASGGAGELFF; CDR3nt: TGTGCCAGCAGTGAAGCTAGCGGGGGGGCCGGGGAGCTGTTTTTT
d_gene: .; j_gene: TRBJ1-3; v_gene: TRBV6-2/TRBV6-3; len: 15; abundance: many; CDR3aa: CASSYSMSPGNTIYF; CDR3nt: TGTGCCAGCAGTTACTCGATGTCTCCTGGAAACACCATATATTTT
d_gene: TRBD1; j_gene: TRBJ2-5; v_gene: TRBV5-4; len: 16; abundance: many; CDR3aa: CASSLAIQGARETQYF; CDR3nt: TGTGCCAGCAGCTTGGCCATACAGGGGGCTCGGGAGACCCAGTACTTC
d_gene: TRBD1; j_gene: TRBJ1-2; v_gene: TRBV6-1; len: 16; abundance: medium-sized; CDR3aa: CASSGLRGGAVPGYTF; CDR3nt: TGTGCCAGCAGTGGCCTCCGAGGGGGCGCAGTCCCTGGCTACACCTTC
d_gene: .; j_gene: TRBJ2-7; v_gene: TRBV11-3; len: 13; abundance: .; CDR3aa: CASSISPVDVQYF; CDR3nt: TGTGCCAGCAGCATTTCCCCGGTCGATGTGCAGTACTTC
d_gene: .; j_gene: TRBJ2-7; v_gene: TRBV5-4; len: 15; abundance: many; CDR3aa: CASSSRKDTPYEQYF; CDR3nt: TGTGCCAGCAGCTCCCGAAAGGACACCCCCTACGAGCAGTACTTC
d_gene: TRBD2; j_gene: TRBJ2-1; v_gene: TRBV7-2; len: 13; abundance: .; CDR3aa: CASSRRSGTIGLF; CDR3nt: TGTGCCAGCAGCCGCCGGTCCGGGACTATCGGTCTATTC
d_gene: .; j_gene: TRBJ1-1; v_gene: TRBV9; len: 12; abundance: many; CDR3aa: CASSARGTEAFF; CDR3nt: TGTGCCAGCAGCGCGAGGGGCACTGAAGCTTTCTTT
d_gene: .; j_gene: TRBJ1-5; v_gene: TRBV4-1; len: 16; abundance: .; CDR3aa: CASSQEYRISNQPQHF; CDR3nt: TGCGCCAGCAGCCAAGAGTACAGGATTAGCAATCAGCCCCAGCATTTT
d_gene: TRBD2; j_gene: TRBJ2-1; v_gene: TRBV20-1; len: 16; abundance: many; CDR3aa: CSVRTSGASSYNEQFF; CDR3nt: TGCAGTGTAAGGACTAGCGGTGCGAGCTCCTACAATGAGCAGTTCTTC
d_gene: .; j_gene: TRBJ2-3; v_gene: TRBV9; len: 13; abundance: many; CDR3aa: CASSLRGTDTQYF; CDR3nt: TGTGCCAGCAGCCTGAGGGGCACAGATACGCAGTATTTT
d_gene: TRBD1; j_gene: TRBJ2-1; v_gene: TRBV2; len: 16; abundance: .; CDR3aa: CASSERQGAKYNEQFF; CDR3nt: TGTGCCAGCAGTGAGAGACAGGGTGCTAAGTACAATGAGCAGTTCTTC
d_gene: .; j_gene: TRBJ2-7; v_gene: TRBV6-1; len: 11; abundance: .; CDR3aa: CASSPNYEQYF; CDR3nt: TGTGCCAGCAGTCCCAATTACGAGCAGTACTTC
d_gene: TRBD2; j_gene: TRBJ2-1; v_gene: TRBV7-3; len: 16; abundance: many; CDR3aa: CASSLMGGTSYNEQFF; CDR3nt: TGTGCCAGCAGCTTAATGGGGGGGACTTCCTACAATGAGCAGTTCTTC
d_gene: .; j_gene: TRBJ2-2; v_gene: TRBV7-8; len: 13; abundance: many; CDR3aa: CASREGGAGELFF; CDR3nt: TGTGCCAGCAGGGAAGGAGGGGCCGGGGAGCTGTTTTTT
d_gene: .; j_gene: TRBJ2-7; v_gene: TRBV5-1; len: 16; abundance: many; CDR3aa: CASSLEGLGRQGEQYF; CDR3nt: TGCGCCAGCAGCTTGGAAGGGCTAGGGCGTCAGGGCGAGCAGTACTTC
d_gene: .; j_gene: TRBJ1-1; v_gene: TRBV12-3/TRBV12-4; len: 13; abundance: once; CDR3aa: CASTRDRYSEAFF; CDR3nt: TGTGCCAGCACCCGGGATCGGTACTCTGAAGCTTTCTTT
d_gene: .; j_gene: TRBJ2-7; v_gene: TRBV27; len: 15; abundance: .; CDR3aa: CASKRGDRESDEQYF; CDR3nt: TGTGCCAGCAAGCGGGGGGACAGGGAAAGTGACGAGCAGTACTTC
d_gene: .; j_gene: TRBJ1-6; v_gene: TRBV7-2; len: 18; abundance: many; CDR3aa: CASSPSRGVGSYNSPLHF; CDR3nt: TGTGCCAGCAGCCCAAGCCGAGGGGTGGGCTCCTATAATTCACCCCTCCACTTT
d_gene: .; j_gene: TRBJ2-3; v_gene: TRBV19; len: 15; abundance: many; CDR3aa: CASKVGDFSTDTQYF; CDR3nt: TGTGCCAGTAAGGTCGGAGATTTTAGCACAGATACGCAGTATTTT
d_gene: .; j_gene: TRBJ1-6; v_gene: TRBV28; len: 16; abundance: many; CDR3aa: CASSSSKTANNSPLHF; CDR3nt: TGTGCCAGCAGTTCGAGTAAGACAGCCAATAATTCACCCCTCCACTTT
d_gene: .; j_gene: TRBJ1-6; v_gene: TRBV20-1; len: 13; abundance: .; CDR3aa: CSALTTGNSPLHF; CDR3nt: TGCAGTGCCCTAACAACAGGGAATTCACCCCTCCACTTT
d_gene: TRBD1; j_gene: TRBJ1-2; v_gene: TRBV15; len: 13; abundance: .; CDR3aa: CATRWTGQTGYTF; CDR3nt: TGCGCCACCAGGTGGACAGGGCAGACTGGCTACACCTTC
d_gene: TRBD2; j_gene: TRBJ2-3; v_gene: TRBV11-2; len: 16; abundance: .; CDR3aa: CASSLYSGWGTDTQYF; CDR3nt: TGTGCCAGCAGCTTGTATAGCGGGTGGGGCACAGATACCCAGTATTTT
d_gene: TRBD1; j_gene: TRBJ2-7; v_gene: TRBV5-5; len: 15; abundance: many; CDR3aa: CASSSEGQGGSEQYF; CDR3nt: TGTGCCAGCAGCTCGGAGGGACAGGGTGGCTCCGAGCAGTACTTC
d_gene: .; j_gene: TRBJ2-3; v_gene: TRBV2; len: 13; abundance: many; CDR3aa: CASSPPYTDTQYF; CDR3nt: TGTGCCAGCAGTCCTCCCTACACAGATACGCAGTATTTT
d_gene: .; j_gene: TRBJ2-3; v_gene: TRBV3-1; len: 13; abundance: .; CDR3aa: CASSPCRATTQYF; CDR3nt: TGTGCCAGCAGCCCGTGCAGGGCTACGACGCAGTATTTT
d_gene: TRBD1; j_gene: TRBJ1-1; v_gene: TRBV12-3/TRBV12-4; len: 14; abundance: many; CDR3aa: CASNSDRYLSEAFF; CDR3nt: TGTGCCAGTAACTCGGACAGGTATCTTAGTGAAGCTTTCTTT
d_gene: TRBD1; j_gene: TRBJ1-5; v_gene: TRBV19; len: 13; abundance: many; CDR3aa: CASRTTGDGPQHF; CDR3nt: TGTGCCAGTAGGACGACAGGGGACGGGCCCCAGCATTTT